The clone carrying this T cell receptor (beta chain) was counted a few times. Data came from immunoSEQ multiplex PCR; TCRdb stores just in-frame clones and leaves some out. The top ten clones hold around 0.86% of a sample with some 70,000 clones, about 89% of them seen once. This sample is drawn from a study of T cell changes during pregnancy in multiple sclerosis. The length of the CDR3 is 17 residues. V lost 6 bases to trimming and J lost 2 bases; unmatched junction nucleotides: 8. CDR1 SGHTA and CDR2 FQGNSA come from the germline V gene. The starting material was peripheral blood, obtained in the second trimester of pregnancy. V gene TRBV7-2 combines with J gene TRBJ1-6; 9 bases match TRBD1. This clonotype originated in a female donor with multiple sclerosis, enrolled in a pregnancy study. The CDR3 spells CASRVGTGRTYNSPLHF. In DNA form, the CDR3 reads TGTGCCAGCAGAGTTGGGACAGGGCGAACCTATAATTCACCCCTCCACTTT.